This T cell receptor beta chain was documented in a study of cytomegalovirus exposure and HLA in healthy donors. Whole-study findings and limits: Subsequent analysis found a tendency for first-cohort TCR clusters to co-occur within the 95 to 150 validation repertoires.

The germline gives CDR1 SGHAT, CDR2 FQNNGV. The CDR3 runs to 16 residues. Trimming removed 0 bases at V and 2 bases at J, with 11 bases between. For this clone: Its antigen is as yet unknown.

The assay was immunoSEQ multiplex PCR, and TCRdb's table has in-frame clones only and misses some. Of 250,000 or so clones listed, 87% are singletons. The TCR comes from a man between 18 and 35 years old in good health and CMV-seropositive. The specimen sequenced was PBMCs. V is TRBV11-2 and J is TRBJ2-1; D gene ambiguous. The DNA of the CDR3 is TGTGCCAGCAGCTTAGATACCCGCGGCGCCTACAATGAGCAGTTCTTC. Amino acid sequence: CASSLDTRGAYNEQFF.